This T cell receptor beta chain is drawn from a study of patients and donors after allogeneic stem cell transplantation. In this sample, this clonotype turned up a few times. The CDR3 is 14 amino acids. Germline V lookup: CDR1 MNHEY, CDR2 SMNVEV (reference sequence). V lost 0 bases and J 3 bases, leaving 8 bases between the germline ends. TCRdb re-called the RT-PCR reads through MiXCR, storing one row per CDR3 protein. The sample has 920,000 or so distinct CDR3 sequences; under 20% are singletons. V usage is TRBV27 and J usage is TRBJ1-2; the D is unclear. The sample comprised blood, either unsorted or a sorted T cell fraction (not recorded which). This TCR derives from a human donor who was either an allogeneic HSCT recipient or a stem cell or donor lymphocyte infusion donor (not recorded which). It is not recorded whose cells these are; they may come from a transplant donor. In DNA form, the CDR3 reads TGTGCCAGCAGTTTATCGTACAGAGACTATGGCTACACCTTC. It translates to CASSLSYRDYGYTF.